This T cell receptor beta chain was profiled in a study of OX40 agonist ivuxolimab in advanced cancers. Study-wide context: Ivuxolimab was a fully human IgG2 agonistic monoclonal antibody targeting the costimulatory receptor OX40 (CD134). Prior anti-PD-1, anti-PD-L1 or anti-CTLA-4 therapy was permitted, and checkpoint inhibitors had been received by less than 45% of dose-escalation patients. The paper describes the monotherapy dose-escalation part (N = 52 patients) of the phase I trial of ivuxolimab. Intravenous ivuxolimab was administered to patients every 2 weeks at six dose levels: 0.01, 0.1, 0.3, 1.5, 3 and 10 mg/kg. Partial responses occurred in three dose-escalation patients, of whom one had hepatocellular carcinoma and two had cutaneous melanoma. Peripheral TCRbeta sequencing was intended to test whether TCR sequence diversity was altered and clonal T-cell expansion was caused by ivuxolimab. A male proportion of roughly 80% and a mean age of 60 years, ranging from about 20 to 80, were recorded for the dose-escalation cohort. Of the roughly 51 patients in dose escalation, about 20 had hepatocellular carcinoma, around 15 had melanoma, 9 had renal cell carcinoma and 9 had head and neck cancer. Findings and caveats that apply to the study as a whole: Clonal expansion of both CD4+ and CD8+ blood T cells was observed from baseline to week 6 at doses 0.1 to 3.0 mg/kg. Low levels of normalized T-cell clonal expansion were also shown by some nonresponding patients. After ivuxolimab, CD8+ T cells had more expanded clones than CD4+ T cells on average. Which antigens the clonally expanded peripheral T cells were specific for was not determined. In partial responders in the 0.1-3.0 mg/kg groups, normalized peripheral clonal expansion was found to be among the lowest, especially among CD8+ T cells.

CDR1 MDHEN and CDR2 SYDVKM were looked up in the germline V gene. At the junction V is shortened by 3 bases and J by 6 bases; bases outside the gene matches: 6. The CDR3 contains 14 residues, cysteine and phenylalanine counted. The sequence is cut down to CDR3 DNA, 42 bases in frame from base 1. About this clone itself: Its antigen is still unknown. One base away there is no much larger clone; base qualities are not given.

Patients with a history of autoimmune disease or receiving systemic immunosuppression were excluded from the trial. Peripheral blood for TCR sequencing was drawn from every dose cohort at baseline, at cycle 4 day 1 and at cycle 7 day 1. The samples were drawn from a first-in-human, open-label, multicenter phase I dose-escalation trial of ivuxolimab. Adults with locally advanced or metastatic head and neck squamous cell, hepatocellular, melanoma or renal cell carcinoma were enrolled in the trial. Before TCR sequencing, CD4+ T cells and CD8+ T cells from peripheral blood were sorted into separate populations. To sequence the TCRbeta CDR3 region, genomic DNA was isolated from the sorted cells. The immunoSEQ Assay was used for sequencing of TCRbeta CDR3 regions. What TCRdb holds here is the immuneACCESS table cut down to in-frame rearrangements. Part of the clones is not present; checked against another copy, under half of the missing clones reflect an unresolved V gene, and the others are unexplained. The sample records about 72,000 clones, 85% to 90% of which are singletons. Clones ranked in the top ten supply roughly 1% of the sample.

The chain links TRBV28 with TRBJ1-2; the junction holds 8 bases that match TRBD1. The source is an adult with an advanced solid tumor such as melanoma, head and neck, liver or kidney cancer. Sequenced here: CD4+ or CD8+ T cells sorted from blood, sampled in a trial of the OX40 agonist ivuxolimab. The DNA sequence is as follows: TGTGCCAGCAGTTTGGACAGGGCCCCCCATGGCTACACCTTC. Its coded protein is CASSLDRAPHGYTF.